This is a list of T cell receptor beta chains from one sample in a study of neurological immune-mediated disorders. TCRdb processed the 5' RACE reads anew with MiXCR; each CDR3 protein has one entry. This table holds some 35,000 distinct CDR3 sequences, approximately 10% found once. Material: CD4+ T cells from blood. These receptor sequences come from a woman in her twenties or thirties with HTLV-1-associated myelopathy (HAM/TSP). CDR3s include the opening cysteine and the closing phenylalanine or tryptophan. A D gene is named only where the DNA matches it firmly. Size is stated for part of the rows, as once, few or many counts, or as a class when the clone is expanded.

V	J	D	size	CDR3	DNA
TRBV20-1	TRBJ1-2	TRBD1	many	CSATRDRGGYTF	TGCAGTGCCACCCGGGACAGGGGTGGCTACACCTTC
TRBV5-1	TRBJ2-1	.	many	CASSLREGVNVF	TGCGCCAGCAGCTTGAGGGAGGGGGTGAATGTATTC
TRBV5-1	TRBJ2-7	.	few	CASSLLTDDYEQYF	TGCGCCAGCAGCTTGCTCACAGACGACTACGAGCAGTACTTC
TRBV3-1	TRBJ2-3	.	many	CASSQIGRSTDTQYF	TGTGCCAGCAGCCAAATAGGGAGGAGCACAGATACGCAGTATTTT
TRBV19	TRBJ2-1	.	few	CASSIGRTRNEQFF	TGTGCCAGTAGTATAGGAAGGACACGTAATGAGCAGTTCTTC
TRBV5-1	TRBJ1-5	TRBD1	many	CASSPTGQGGGQPQHF	TGCGCCAGCAGCCCGACCGGACAGGGCGGCGGGCAGCCCCAGCATTTT
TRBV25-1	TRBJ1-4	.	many	CASSVIGVGDNEKLFF	TGTGCCAGCAGCGTCATCGGGGTCGGGGATAATGAAAAACTGTTTTTT
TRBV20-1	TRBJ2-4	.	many	CSARDLRRRGKNIQYF	TGCAGTGCTAGGGATCTTAGGCGGAGGGGCAAAAACATTCAGTACTTC
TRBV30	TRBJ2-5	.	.	CAWSVQPQGMGTQYF	TGTGCCTGGAGTGTACAACCCCAGGGAATGGGGACCCAGTACTTC
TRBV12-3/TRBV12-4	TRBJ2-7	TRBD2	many	CAVAGGPYEQYF	TGTGCCGTTGCGGGGGGGCCCTACGAGCAGTACTTC
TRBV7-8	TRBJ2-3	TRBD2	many	CASSPWTSGVTDTQYF	TGTGCCAGCAGCCCCTGGACTAGCGGGGTCACAGATACGCAGTATTTT
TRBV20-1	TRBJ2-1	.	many	CSAKVGPLEQFF	TGCAGCGCTAAGGTGGGGCCCCTGGAGCAGTTCTTC
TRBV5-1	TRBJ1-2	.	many	CASTQGKDYGYTF	TGCGCCAGCACCCAAGGCAAGGACTATGGCTACACCTTC
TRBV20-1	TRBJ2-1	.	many	CSAIVFGGGDEQFF	TGCAGTGCTATTGTGTTTGGGGGCGGCGATGAGCAGTTCTTC
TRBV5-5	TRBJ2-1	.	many	CASSLSGVPNEQFF	TGTGCCAGCAGCTTGTCGGGGGTGCCCAATGAGCAGTTCTTC
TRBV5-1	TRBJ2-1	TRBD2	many	CASSYSGGSDEQFF	TGCGCCAGCAGCTACTCGGGGGGTTCAGATGAGCAGTTCTTC
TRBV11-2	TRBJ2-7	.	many	CASSLRPGGGYEQYF	TGTGCCAGCAGCTTAAGGCCAGGCGGTGGCTACGAGCAGTACTTC
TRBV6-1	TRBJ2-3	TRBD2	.	CASSVGLEADTQYF	TGTGCCTCCAGTGTGGGACTAGAGGCTGATACGCAGTATTTT
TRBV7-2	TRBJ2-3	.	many	CASSISPEDTQYF	TGTGCCAGCAGTATTAGTCCGGAAGATACGCAGTATTTT
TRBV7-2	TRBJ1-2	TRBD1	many	CASSLTGQGAGYGYTF	TGTGCCAGCAGCTTAACGGGACAGGGGGCGGGCTATGGCTACACCTTC
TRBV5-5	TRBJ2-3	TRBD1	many	CASSTGTDRSTDTQYF	TGTGCCAGCAGCACTGGAACGGACAGGAGCACAGATACGCAGTATTTT
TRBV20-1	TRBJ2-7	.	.	CSARDYSSYEQYF	TGCAGTGCTAGAGATTACAGCTCCTACGAGCAGTACTTC
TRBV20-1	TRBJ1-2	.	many	CSASAGADGYTF	TGCAGTGCTAGTGCGGGGGCCGATGGCTACACCTTC
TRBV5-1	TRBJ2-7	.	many	CASRLMEEQYF	TGCGCCAGTCGCCTTATGGAGGAGCAGTACTTC
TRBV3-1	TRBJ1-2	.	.	CASSHRFSGNYGYTF	TGTGCCAGCAGCCACCGTTTCTCAGGAAACTATGGCTACACCTTC
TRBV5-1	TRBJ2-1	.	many	CASSYYSYNEQFF	TGCGCCAGCAGTTATTACTCGTACAATGAGCAGTTCTTC
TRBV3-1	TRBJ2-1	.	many	CASSQASYNEQFF	TGTGCCAGCAGCCAAGCCTCCTACAATGAGCAGTTCTTC
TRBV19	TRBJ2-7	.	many	CASSSRDRAYEQYF	TGTGCCAGTAGTTCCCGGGACCGAGCCTACGAGCAGTACTTC
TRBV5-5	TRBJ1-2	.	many	CASSGGTTLSGYTF	TGTGCCAGCAGCGGGGGGACAACGCTTTCGGGCTACACCTTC
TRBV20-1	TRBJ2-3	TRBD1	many	CSARGQDGTDTQYF	TGCAGTGCCCGGGGACAGGACGGGACAGATACGCAGTATTTT
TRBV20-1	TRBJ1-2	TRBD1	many	CSAQGATNYGYTF	TGCAGTGCGCAGGGGGCCACTAACTATGGCTACACCTTC
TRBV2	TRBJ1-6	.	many	CASTGQNYNSPLHF	TGTGCCAGCACAGGACAGAACTATAATTCACCCCTCCACTTT
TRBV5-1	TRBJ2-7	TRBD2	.	CDSSGGQGAYEQYF	TGCGACAGCAGCGGGGGGCAGGGGGCCTACGAGCAGTACTTC
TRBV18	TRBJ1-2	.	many	CASSPTGSLLNYGYTF	TGTGCCAGCTCACCCACCGGGTCCCTGCTAAACTATGGCTACACCTTC
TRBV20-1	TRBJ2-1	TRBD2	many	CSAGTSGGAFEQFF	TGCAGTGCCGGGACTAGCGGGGGGGCCTTTGAGCAGTTCTTC
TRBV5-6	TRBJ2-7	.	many	CASSNRISSYEQYF	TGTGCCAGCAGCAACAGGATTAGCTCCTACGAGCAGTACTTC
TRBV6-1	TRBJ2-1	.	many	CASSEAGGGDEQFF	TGTGCCAGCAGTGAAGCAGGGGGGGGGGATGAGCAGTTCTTC
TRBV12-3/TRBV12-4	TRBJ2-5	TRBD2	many	CASSPRAGMETQYF	TGTGCCAGCAGTCCCCGAGCGGGGATGGAGACCCAGTACTTC
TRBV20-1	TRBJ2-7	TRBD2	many	CSATSSGGGEQYF	TGCAGTGCTACCTCTAGCGGGGGCGGGGAGCAGTACTTC
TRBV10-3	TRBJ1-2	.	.	CAILRDNSNYGYTF	TGTGCCATCCTCCGGGACAACTCTAACTATGGCTACACCTTC
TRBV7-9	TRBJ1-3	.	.	CASSSELWSGNTIYF	TGTGCCAGCAGCTCCGAACTATGGAGTGGAAACACCATATATTTT
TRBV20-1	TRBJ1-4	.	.	CSARDPGHRNEKLFF	TGCAGTGCTAGAGACCCAGGGCATAGGAATGAAAAACTGTTTTTT